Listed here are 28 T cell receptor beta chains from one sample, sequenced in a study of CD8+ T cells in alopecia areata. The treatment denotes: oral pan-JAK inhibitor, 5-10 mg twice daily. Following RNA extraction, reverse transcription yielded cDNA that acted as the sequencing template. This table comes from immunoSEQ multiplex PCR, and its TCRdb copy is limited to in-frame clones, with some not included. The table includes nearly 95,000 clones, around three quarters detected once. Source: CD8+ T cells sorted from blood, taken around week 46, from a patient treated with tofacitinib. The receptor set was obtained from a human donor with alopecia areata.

The CDR3: CASSHGAGGLRSYEQYF. CDR3 in DNA: TGTGCCAGCAGCCATGGGGCGGGGGGACTCCGCTCCTACGAGCAGTACTTC. This sequence joins TRBV11-2 and TRBJ2-7; 8 positions match TRBD2. Per germline, CDR1 SGHAT and CDR2 FQNNGV. The CDR3 runs to 17 residues. With 5 bases clipped from V and 0 bases from J, the junction kept 12 bases outside the gene matches.

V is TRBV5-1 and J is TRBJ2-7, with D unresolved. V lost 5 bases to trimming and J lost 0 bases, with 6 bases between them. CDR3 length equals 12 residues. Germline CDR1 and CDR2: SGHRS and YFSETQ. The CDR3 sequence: CASSPSSYEQYF. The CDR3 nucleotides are TGCGCCAGCAGTCCCAGCTCCTACGAGCAGTACTTC. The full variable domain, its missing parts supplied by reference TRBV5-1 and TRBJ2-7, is KAGVTQTPRYLIKTRGQQVTLSCSPISGHRSVSWYQQTPGQGLQFLFEYFSETQRNKGNFPGRFSGRQFSNSRSEMNVSTLELGDSALYLCASSPSSYEQYFGPGTRLTVT.

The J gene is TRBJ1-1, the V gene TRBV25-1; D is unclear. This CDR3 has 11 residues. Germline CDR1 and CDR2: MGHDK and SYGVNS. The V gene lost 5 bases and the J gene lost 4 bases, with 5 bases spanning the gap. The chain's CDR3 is CASSMGTEAFF. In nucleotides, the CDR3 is TGTGCCAGCAGTATGGGCACTGAAGCTTTCTTT. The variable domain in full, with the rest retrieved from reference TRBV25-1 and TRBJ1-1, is EADIYQTPRYLVIGTGKKITLECSQTMGHDKMYWYQQDPGMELHLIHYSYGVNSTEKGDLSSESTVSRIRTEHFPLTLESARPSHTSQYLCASSMGTEAFFGQGTRLTVV.

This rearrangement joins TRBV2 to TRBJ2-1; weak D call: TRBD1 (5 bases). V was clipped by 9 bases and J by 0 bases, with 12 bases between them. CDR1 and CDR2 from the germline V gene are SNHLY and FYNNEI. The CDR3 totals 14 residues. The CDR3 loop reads CARTTESSYNEQFF. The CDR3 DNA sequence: TGTGCCAGGACGACAGAGAGCTCCTACAATGAGCAGTTCTTC.

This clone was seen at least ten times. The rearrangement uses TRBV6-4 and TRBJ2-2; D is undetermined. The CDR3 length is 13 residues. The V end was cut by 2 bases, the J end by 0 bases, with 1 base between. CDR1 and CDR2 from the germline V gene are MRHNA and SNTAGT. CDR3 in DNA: TGTGCCAGCAGTGACACGAACACCGGGGAGCTGTTTTTT. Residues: CASSDTNTGELFF.

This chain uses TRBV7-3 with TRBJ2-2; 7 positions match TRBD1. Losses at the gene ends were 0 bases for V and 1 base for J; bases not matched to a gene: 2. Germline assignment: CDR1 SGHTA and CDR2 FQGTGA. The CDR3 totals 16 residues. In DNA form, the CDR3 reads TGTGCCAGCAGCTTAACCCGGACAGGGAACACCGGGGAGCTGTTTTTT. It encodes CASSLTRTGNTGELFF.

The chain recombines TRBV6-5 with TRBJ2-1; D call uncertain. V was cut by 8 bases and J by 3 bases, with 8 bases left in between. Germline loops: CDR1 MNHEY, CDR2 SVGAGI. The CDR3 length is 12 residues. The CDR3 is CASSGDYNEQFF. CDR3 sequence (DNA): TGTGCCAGCTCCGGAGACTACAATGAGCAGTTCTTC.

CDR3 sequence reads: CASSLGQGGGYNEQFF. The DNA of the CDR3 is TGTGCCAGCAGCTTGGGACAAGGGGGGGGGTACAATGAGCAGTTCTTC. This sequence joins TRBV7-6 and TRBJ2-1; D is perhaps TRBD2 (7 bases). The CDR3 totals 16 residues. The germline gives CDR1 SGHVS, CDR2 FNYEAQ. Trimming cost V 3 bases and J 4 bases, with 16 bases left between them. Based on the CDR3 plus reference TRBV7-6 and TRBJ2-1, the full variable domain is GAGVSQSPRYKVTKRGQDVALRCDPISGHVSLYWYRQALGQGPEFLTYFNYEAQQDKSGLPNDRFSAERPEGSISTLTIQRTEQRDSAMYRCASSLGQGGGYNEQFFGPGTRLTVL.

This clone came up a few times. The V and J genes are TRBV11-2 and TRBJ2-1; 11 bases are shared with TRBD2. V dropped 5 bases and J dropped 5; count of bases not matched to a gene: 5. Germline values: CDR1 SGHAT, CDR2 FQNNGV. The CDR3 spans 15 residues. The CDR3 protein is CASSTGTSGHNEQFF. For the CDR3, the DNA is TGTGCCAGCAGCACCGGGACTAGCGGACACAATGAGCAGTTCTTC.

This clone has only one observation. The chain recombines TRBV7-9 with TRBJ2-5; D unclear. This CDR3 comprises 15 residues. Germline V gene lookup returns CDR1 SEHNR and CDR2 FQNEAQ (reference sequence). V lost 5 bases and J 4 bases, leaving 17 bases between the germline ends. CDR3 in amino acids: CASSTPRRAGETQYF. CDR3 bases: TGTGCCAGCAGCACCCCTCGTAGGGCCGGAGAGACCCAGTACTTC.

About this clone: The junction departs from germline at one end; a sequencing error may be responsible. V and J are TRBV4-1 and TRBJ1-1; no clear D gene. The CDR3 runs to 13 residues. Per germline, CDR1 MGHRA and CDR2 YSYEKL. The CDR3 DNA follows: TGCGCTAGCAGCCCACAGTTGAACACTGAAGCTTTCTTT. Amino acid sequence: CASSPQLNTEAFF.

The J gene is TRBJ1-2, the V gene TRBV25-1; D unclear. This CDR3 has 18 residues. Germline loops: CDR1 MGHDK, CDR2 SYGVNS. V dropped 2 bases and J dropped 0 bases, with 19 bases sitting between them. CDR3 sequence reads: CASSEDTNREIANYGYTF. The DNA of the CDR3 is TGTGCCAGCAGTGAAGATACGAATCGGGAAATAGCTAACTATGGCTACACCTTC.

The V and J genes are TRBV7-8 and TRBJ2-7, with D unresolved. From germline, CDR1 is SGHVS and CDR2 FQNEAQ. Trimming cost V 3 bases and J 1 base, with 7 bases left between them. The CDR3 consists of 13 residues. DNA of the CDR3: TGTGCCAGCAGCTTCCTAGGATCCTACGAGCAGTACTTC. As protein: CASSFLGSYEQYF.

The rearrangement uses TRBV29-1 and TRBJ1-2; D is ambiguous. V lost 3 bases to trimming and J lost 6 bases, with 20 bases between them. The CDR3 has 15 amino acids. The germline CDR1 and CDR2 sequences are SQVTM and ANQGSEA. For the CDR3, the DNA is TGCAGCGTTGAGTTGGACGGAGGGAGAATGGATGGCTACACCTTC. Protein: CSVELDGGRMDGYTF.

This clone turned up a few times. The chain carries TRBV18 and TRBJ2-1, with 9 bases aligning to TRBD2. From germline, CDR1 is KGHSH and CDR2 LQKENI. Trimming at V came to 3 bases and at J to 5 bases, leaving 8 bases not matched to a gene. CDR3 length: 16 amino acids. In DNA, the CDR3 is TGTGCCAGCTCACCTGTCCCGCGGGGGGGAAACAATGAGCAGTTCTTC. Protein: CASSPVPRGGNNEQFF.

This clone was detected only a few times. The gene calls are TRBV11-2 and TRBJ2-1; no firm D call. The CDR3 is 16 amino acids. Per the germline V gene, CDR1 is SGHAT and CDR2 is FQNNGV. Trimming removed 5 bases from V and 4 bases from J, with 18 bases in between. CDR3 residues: CASSPVLGPLYNEQFF. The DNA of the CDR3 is TGTGCCAGCAGCCCCGTTTTAGGCCCCTTATACAATGAGCAGTTCTTC.

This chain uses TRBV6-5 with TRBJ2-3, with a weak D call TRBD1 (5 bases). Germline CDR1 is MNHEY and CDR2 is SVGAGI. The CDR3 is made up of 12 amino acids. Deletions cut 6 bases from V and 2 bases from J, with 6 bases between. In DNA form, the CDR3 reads TGTGCCAGCAGGGACAACACAGATACGCAGTATTTT. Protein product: CASRDNTDTQYF.

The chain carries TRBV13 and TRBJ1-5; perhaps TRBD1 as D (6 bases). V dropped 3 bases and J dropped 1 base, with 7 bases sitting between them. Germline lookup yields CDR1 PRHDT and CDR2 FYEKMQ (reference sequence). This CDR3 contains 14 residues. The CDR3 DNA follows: TGTGCCAGCAGCTTCAGGGGAAGCAATCAGCCCCAGCATTTT. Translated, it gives CASSFRGSNQPQHF.

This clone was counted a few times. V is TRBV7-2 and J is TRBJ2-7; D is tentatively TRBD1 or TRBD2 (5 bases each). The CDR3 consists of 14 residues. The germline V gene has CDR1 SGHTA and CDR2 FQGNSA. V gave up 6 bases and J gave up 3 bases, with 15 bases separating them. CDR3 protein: CASRWGTHGYEQYF. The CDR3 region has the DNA TGTGCCAGCAGATGGGGGACCCACGGCTACGAGCAGTACTTC.

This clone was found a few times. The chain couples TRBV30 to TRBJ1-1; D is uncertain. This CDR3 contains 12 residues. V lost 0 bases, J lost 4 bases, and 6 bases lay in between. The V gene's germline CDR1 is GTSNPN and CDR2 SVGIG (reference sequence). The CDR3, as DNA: TGTGCCTGGAGTGTGACGAGCACTGAAGCTTTCTTT. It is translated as CAWSVTSTEAFF.

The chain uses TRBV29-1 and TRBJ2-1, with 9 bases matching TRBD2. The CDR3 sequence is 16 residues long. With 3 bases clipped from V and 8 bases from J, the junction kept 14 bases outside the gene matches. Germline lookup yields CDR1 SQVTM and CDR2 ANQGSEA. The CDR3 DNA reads TGCAGCGTTGAGGACCCTACTAGCGGGTCCTGGGATGAGCAGTTCTTC. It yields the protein CSVEDPTSGSWDEQFF.

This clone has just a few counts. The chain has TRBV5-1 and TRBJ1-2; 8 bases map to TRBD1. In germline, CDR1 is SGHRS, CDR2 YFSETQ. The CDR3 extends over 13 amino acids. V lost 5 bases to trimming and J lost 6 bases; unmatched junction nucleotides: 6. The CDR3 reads CASSRDRGNGYTF. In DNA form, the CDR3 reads TGCGCCAGCAGTCGAGACAGGGGAAATGGCTACACCTTC.

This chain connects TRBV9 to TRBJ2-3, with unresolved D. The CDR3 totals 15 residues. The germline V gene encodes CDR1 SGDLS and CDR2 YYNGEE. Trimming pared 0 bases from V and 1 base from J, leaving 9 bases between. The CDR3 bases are TGTGCCAGCAGCGTAGAAGGAGCGCGCACAGATACGCAGTATTTT. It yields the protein CASSVEGARTDTQYF.

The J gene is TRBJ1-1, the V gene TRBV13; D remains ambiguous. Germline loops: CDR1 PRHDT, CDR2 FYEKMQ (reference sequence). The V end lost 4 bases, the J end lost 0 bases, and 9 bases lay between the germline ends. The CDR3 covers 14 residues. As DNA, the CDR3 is TGTGCCAGCAGCTGCGCAGACTTGAACACTGAAGCTTTCTTT. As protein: CASSCADLNTEAFF.

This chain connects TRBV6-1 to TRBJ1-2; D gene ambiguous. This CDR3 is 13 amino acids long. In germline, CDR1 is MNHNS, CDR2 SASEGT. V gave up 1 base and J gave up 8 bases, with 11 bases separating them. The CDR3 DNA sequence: TGTGCCAGCAGTGAAGGATTGGGCTGGGGCTACACCTTC. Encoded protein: CASSEGLGWGYTF.

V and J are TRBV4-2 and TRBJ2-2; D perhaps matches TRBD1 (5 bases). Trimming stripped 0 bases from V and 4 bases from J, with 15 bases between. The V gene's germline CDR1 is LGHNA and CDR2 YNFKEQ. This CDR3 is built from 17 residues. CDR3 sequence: CASSQDEQASVTGELFF. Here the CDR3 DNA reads TGTGCCAGCAGCCAAGATGAACAGGCCTCGGTCACCGGGGAGCTGTTTTTT.

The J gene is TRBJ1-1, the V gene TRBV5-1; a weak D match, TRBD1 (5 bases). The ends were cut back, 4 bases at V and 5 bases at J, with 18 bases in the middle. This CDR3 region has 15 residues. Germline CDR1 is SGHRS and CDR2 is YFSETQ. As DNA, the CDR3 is TGCGCCAGCAGCCCGGAGGCAGGGAGTAAAACTGAAGCTTTCTTT. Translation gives CASSPEAGSKTEAFF.

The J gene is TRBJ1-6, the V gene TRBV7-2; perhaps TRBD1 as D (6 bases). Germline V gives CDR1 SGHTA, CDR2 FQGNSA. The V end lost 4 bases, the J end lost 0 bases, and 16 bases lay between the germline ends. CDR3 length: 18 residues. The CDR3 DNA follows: TGTGCCAGCAGCTCTTCTCGAGGGGGAGGCTCCTATAATTCACCCCTCCACTTT. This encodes CASSSSRGGGSYNSPLHF.